This is a list of T cell receptor beta chains from one sample in a study of Ad26.COV2.S vaccination and SARS-CoV-2 variants. Libraries were prepared by immunoSEQ multiplex PCR; TCRdb keeps only in-frame clonotypes and omits some of them. The sample lists 350,000 to 500,000 clones, 90% occurring once. The specimen comprised peripheral blood, sampled in a trial of Ad26.COV2.S vaccine versus placebo. The receptors here all came from a person between 18 and 65 years old who received the Ad26.COV2.S COVID-19 vaccine or a placebo. Both conserved end residues are part of each CDR3. A D gene is named only where the DNA matches it firmly. Clone size is given for some rows only: seen once, a few or many times, or a class if the clone is expanded.

V,D,J,size,DNA,CDR3
TRBV11-2,-,TRBJ1-4,-,TGTGCCAGCAGCTCGGGCCCCCCTGCGGAAAAACTGTTTTTT,CASSSGPPAEKLFF
TRBV9,-,TRBJ2-5,-,TGTGCCAGCAGCCTTCGGACCGAACAAGAGACCCAGTACTTC,CASSLRTEQETQYF
TRBV27,TRBD2,TRBJ2-1,-,TGTGCCAGCAGTTTATCCGGGAGGGTTTCCTACAATGAGCAGTTCTTC,CASSLSGRVSYNEQFF
TRBV6-1,TRBD1,TRBJ2-7,-,TGTGCCAGCAGTGAAGCGATACAGGGGAACGAGCAGTACTTC,CASSEAIQGNEQYF
TRBV23-1,TRBD1,TRBJ1-3,-,TGCGCCAGCACCGAGGACAGGGTCGAAGAGAGACACACCATATATTTT,CASTEDRVEERHTIYF
TRBV7-8,TRBD2,TRBJ2-7,-,TGTGCCAGCAGCTTAACCGGGAGGGCCTTCTACGAGCAGTACTTC,CASSLTGRAFYEQYF
TRBV27,TRBD1,TRBJ2-7,-,TGTGCCAGCAGTTTAAGTTGGGACAGGGTGATAGGCGAGCAGTACTTC,CASSLSWDRVIGEQYF
TRBV4-3,-,TRBJ1-4,-,TGCGCCAGCAGCCAAGGGGGCGCCTCGAATGAAAAACTGTTTTTT,CASSQGGASNEKLFF
TRBV14,-,TRBJ2-7,-,TGTGCCAGCAGCCACAAGTGGTTGCGGGGAGCAGGGTACGAGCAGTACTTC,CASSHKWLRGAGYEQYF
TRBV11-2,TRBD2,TRBJ2-5,-,TGTGCCAGCAACATGGGGACTAGCGGGAGACCTTACCAAGAGACCCAGTACTTC,CASNMGTSGRPYQETQYF
TRBV15,TRBD2,TRBJ2-5,-,TGTGCCACCAGCAGTGAGGGCTGGGCAGCGGGAAGGGAGACCCAGTACTTC,CATSSEGWAAGRETQYF
TRBV7-9,-,TRBJ2-1,-,TGTGCCAGCAGCCCAGTGGGTCGGAGTAATGAGCAGTTCTTC,CASSPVGRSNEQFF
TRBV5-4,-,TRBJ1-3,-,TGTGCCAGCAGCTTGGACCCCTCTGGAAACACCATATATTTT,CASSLDPSGNTIYF
TRBV28,TRBD2,TRBJ2-1,-,TGTGCCAGCAGTTTATACGGGAGGGCGAAGAATGAGCAGTTCTTC,CASSLYGRAKNEQFF
TRBV7-3,TRBD1,TRBJ2-7,once,TGTGCCAGCAGCTCGACAGGGTGGGGCGAGCAGTACTTC,CASSSTGWGEQYF
TRBV11-2,TRBD2,TRBJ2-2,-,TGTGCCAGCAGCCCTGGGACTAGCGGGAGGGCCCTCGTGACCGGGGAGCTGTTTTTT,CASSPGTSGRALVTGELFF
TRBV10-3,TRBD1,TRBJ2-7,-,TGTGCCATCAGGGGGACAGGGGGGGACGAGCAGTACTTC,CAIRGTGGDEQYF
TRBV2,TRBD1,TRBJ2-5,-,TGTGCCAGCAGGGGGCGGACAGGGGGTCGCGAGACCCAGTACTTC,CASRGRTGGRETQYF
TRBV18,-,TRBJ2-3,-,TGTGCCAGCTCACCACGCTCAGGGGGCACAGATACGCAGTATTTT,CASSPRSGGTDTQYF
TRBV6-5,-,TRBJ2-7,-,TGTGCCAGCAGTTCGGACGGACCCTCCTACGAGCAGTACTTC,CASSSDGPSYEQYF
TRBV28,-,TRBJ1-3,-,TGTGCCAGCAGTTGGGGGGGCTCTGGAAACACCATATATTTT,CASSWGGSGNTIYF
TRBV6-5,-,TRBJ2-3,-,TGTGCCAGCAGTTACTCGATGGCAGATACGCAGTATTTT,CASSYSMADTQYF
TRBV2,TRBD1,TRBJ2-2,-,TGTGCCAGCAGAGAGGGACAGAGAAAGTCCGGGGAGCTGTTTTTT,CASREGQRKSGELFF
TRBV7-3,TRBD1,TRBJ2-5,-,TGTGCCAGCAGTAAAACAGGGGGTGGGTACCAAGAGACCCAGTACTTC,CASSKTGGGYQETQYF
TRBV20-1,-,TRBJ2-7,-,TGCAGTGGAGGGGACTCCTACGAGCAGTACTTC,CSGGDSYEQYF
TRBV7-2,TRBD1,TRBJ2-3,-,TGTGCCAGCAGCGCTGACAGGGGCACAGATACGCAGTATTTT,CASSADRGTDTQYF
TRBV27,TRBD2,TRBJ2-1,-,TGTGCCAGCAGGGGGGCCCTAGCGGGAGACTACAATGAGCAGTTCTTC,CASRGALAGDYNEQFF
TRBV30,TRBD1,TRBJ1-4,-,TGTGCCTGGAAGGGACAGGGTGCAACTAATGAAAAACTGTTTTTT,CAWKGQGATNEKLFF
TRBV20-1,-,TRBJ2-1,-,TGCAGTGCTAGTATATCCGACAATGAGCAGTTCTTC,CSASISDNEQFF
TRBV28,-,TRBJ2-3,-,TGTGCCAGCCGCACGGGGGGGACAGTTCCAGATACGCAGTATTTT,CASRTGGTVPDTQYF
TRBV25-1,TRBD1,TRBJ2-7,-,TGTGCCAGCAGCGGACAGGGGAGCAACGAGCAGTACTTC,CASSGQGSNEQYF
TRBV15,TRBD2,TRBJ2-7,-,TGTGCCACCAGCATGTTTGGCGGGAGGGCCCACGAGCAGTACTTC,CATSMFGGRAHEQYF
TRBV28,TRBD2,TRBJ2-2,-,TGTGCCAGCACCGTTAGCGGGCTGACTGGCAACACCGGGGAGCTGTTTTTT,CASTVSGLTGNTGELFF
TRBV10-3,-,TRBJ2-2,-,TGTGCCATCAGATTCGGACAGAACCCCACCGGGGAGCTGTTTTTT,CAIRFGQNPTGELFF
TRBV5-1,TRBD1,TRBJ2-1,once,TGCGCCAGCAGCCCGGACAGGGGCCAATTCTCCTACAATGAGCAGTTCTTC,CASSPDRGQFSYNEQFF
TRBV18,-,TRBJ2-7,once,TGTGCCAGCTCACCCGGGCCATCGGCTTCCTACGAGCAGTACTTC,CASSPGPSASYEQYF
TRBV10-3,TRBD1,TRBJ1-5,few,TGTGCCATTGGACAGGGAAGCAATCAGCCCCAGCATTTT,CAIGQGSNQPQHF
TRBV3-1/TRBV3-2,-,TRBJ1-2,few,TGTGCCAGCAGCCAAGACAGGTATAACTATGGCTACACCTTC,CASSQDRYNYGYTF
TRBV6-2/TRBV6-3,-,TRBJ2-1,-,TGTGCCAGCAGTTACTCGTCTAGAAGCTACAATGAGCAGTTCTTC,CASSYSSRSYNEQFF
TRBV7-3,-,TRBJ2-1,-,TGTGCCAGCAGCTCCGGGGGTTACAATGAGCAGTTCTTC,CASSSGGYNEQFF
TRBV7-6,TRBD2,TRBJ2-3,-,TGTGCCAGCAGCTTATACGAAGCGGGAGGACGCACAGATACGCAGTATTTT,CASSLYEAGGRTDTQYF
TRBV10-2,-,TRBJ2-3,-,TGCGCCAGCAGGGAGGACTTAAGCACAGATACGCAGTATTTT,CASREDLSTDTQYF
TRBV18,-,TRBJ1-2,-,TGTGCCAGCTCACCTCGGGAAGGGGGGAACTATGGCTACACCTTC,CASSPREGGNYGYTF
TRBV6-2/TRBV6-3,-,TRBJ1-5,-,TGTGCCAGCAGCCAAACGAGATTACAGCCCCAGCATTTT,CASSQTRLQPQHF
TRBV14,TRBD2,TRBJ2-3,-,TGTGCCAGCAGCCTCATTAGCGGGGTTAGCACAGATACGCAGTATTTT,CASSLISGVSTDTQYF
TRBV10-3,TRBD2,TRBJ2-1,-,TGTGCCATCAGTGGTAGCGGGAGCCGTAGCTCCTACAATGAGCAGTTCTTC,CAISGSGSRSSYNEQFF
TRBV27,-,TRBJ1-6,once,TGTGCCAGCAGGAAGGGGGGAACCCTCCACTTT,CASRKGGTLHF
TRBV4-3,-,TRBJ2-5,-,TGCGCCAGCAGCCAAGACAGGGAGACCCAGTACTTC,CASSQDRETQYF
TRBV5-5,-,TRBJ2-7,-,TGTGCCAGCAGCTTGTCCGTACCTGTGGGTCCCAACTCCTACGAGCAGTACTTC,CASSLSVPVGPNSYEQYF
TRBV3-1/TRBV3-2,-,TRBJ1-1,-,TGTGCCAGCAGCGCTGGGGACCTGGTAACTGAAGCTTTCTTT,CASSAGDLVTEAFF
TRBV28,-,TRBJ1-5,-,TGTGCCAGCAGACAACTAGGGCAAACTCAGCCCCAGCATTTT,CASRQLGQTQPQHF
TRBV6-5,TRBD1,TRBJ2-5,-,TGTGCCAGCAGTTACTCGAGGGCAGGGGGAGAGACCCAGTACTTC,CASSYSRAGGETQYF
TRBV29-1,-,TRBJ2-7,once,TGCAGCGTTGGTCAGGGGCGATACGAGCAGTACTTC,CSVGQGRYEQYF
TRBV7-2,-,TRBJ2-2,-,TGTGCCAGCAGCCCCCGGTCGCGGTATAACACCGGGGAGCTGTTTTTT,CASSPRSRYNTGELFF
TRBV11-1,TRBD1,TRBJ2-3,-,TGTGCCAGCAGCGAGGACAGGTCTAGCACAGATACGCAGTATTTT,CASSEDRSSTDTQYF
TRBV19,TRBD2,TRBJ2-2,once,TGTGCCAGTAGTACGTCAACTAGCGGGAGGGCCTCCGGGGAGCTGTTTTTT,CASSTSTSGRASGELFF
TRBV3-1/TRBV3-2,TRBD2,TRBJ2-5,-,TGTGCCAGCAGGGGGGCTAGCGGGAGGGCAGGTCTTGAGACCCAGTACTTC,CASRGASGRAGLETQYF
TRBV6-2/TRBV6-3,-,TRBJ2-5,once,TGTGCCAGCAGTTTTTTGACCGCACGGGAGACCCAGTACTTC,CASSFLTARETQYF
TRBV2,-,TRBJ2-5,-,TGTGCCAGCAATTCCCCCGGGAGCAGGTCTCGCCACCGGAAAGAGACCCAGTACTTC,CASNSPGSRSRHRKETQYF